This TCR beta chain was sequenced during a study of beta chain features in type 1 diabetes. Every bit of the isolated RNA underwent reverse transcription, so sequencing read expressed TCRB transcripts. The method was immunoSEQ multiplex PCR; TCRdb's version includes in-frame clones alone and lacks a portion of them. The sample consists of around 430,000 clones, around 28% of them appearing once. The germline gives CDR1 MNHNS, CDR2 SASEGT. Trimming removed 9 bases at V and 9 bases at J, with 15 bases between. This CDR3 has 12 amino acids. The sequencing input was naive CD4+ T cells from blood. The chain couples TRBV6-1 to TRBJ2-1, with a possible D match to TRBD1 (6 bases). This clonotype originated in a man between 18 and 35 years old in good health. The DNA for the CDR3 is TGTGCCAGAGGGGCAGGGGCCGGTGAGCAGTTCTTC. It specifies CARGAGAGEQFF.